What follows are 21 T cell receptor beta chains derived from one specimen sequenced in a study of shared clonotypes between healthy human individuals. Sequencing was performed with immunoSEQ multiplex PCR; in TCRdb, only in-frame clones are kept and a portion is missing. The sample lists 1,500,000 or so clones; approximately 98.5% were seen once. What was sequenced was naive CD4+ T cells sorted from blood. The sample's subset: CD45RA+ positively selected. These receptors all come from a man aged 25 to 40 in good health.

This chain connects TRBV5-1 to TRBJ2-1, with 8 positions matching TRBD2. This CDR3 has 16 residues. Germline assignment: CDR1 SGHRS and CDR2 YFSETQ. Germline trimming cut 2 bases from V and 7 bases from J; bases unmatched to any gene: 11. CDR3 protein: CASSLWSGSLSNEQFF. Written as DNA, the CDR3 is TGCGCCAGCAGCTTATGGAGCGGGAGTCTGTCGAATGAGCAGTTCTTC.

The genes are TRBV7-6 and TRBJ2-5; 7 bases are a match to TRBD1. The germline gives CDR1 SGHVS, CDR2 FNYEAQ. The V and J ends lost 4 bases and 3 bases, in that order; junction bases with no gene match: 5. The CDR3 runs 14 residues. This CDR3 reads CASSSWTGKETQYF. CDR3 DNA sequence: TGTGCCAGCAGCTCATGGACAGGAAAAGAGACCCAGTACTTC.

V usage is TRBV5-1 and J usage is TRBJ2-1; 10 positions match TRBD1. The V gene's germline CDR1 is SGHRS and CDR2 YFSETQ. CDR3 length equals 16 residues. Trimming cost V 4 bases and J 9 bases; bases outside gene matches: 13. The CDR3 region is CASSTAGQGVRGEQFF. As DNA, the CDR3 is TGCGCCAGCAGCACTGCCGGACAGGGGGTTAGGGGTGAGCAGTTCTTC.

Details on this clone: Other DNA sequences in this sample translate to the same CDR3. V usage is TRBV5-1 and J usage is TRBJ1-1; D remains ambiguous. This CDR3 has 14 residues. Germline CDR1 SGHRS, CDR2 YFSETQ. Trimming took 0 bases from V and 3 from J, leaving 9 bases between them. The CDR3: CASSLALGDTEAFF. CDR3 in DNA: TGCGCCAGCAGCTTGGCCCTCGGCGACACTGAAGCTTTCTTT.

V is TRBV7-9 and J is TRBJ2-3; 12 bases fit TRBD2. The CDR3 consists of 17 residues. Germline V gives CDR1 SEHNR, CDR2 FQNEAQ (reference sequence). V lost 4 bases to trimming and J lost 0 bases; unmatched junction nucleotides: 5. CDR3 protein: CASSSAGTSGSTDTQYF. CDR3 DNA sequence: TGTGCCAGCAGCTCGGCCGGGACTAGCGGGAGCACAGATACGCAGTATTTT.

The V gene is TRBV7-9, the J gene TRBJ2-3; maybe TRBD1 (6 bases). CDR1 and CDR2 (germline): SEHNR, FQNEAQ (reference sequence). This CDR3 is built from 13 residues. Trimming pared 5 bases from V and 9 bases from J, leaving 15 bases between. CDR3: CASSRLGAGTQYF. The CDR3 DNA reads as TGTGCCAGCAGCCGCCTGGGGGCAGGGACGCAGTATTTT.

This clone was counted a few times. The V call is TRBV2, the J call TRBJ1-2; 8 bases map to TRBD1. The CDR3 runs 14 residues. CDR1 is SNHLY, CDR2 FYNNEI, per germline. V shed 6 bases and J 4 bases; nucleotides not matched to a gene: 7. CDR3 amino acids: CASRGQASGYGYTF. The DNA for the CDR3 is TGTGCCAGCAGGGGACAGGCGAGCGGCTATGGCTACACCTTC.

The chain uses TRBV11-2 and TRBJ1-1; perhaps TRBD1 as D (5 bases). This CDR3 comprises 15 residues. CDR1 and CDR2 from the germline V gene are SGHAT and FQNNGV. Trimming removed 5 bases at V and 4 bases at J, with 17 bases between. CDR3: CASSPTPRQRTEAFF. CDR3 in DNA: TGTGCCAGCAGCCCCACCCCTCGACAGCGCACTGAAGCTTTCTTT. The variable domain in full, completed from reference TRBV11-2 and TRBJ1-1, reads EAGVAQSPRYKIIEKRQSVAFWCNPISGHATLYWYQQILGQGPKLLIQFQNNGVVDDSQLPKDRFSAERLKGVDSTLKIQPAKLEDSAVYLCASSPTPRQRTEAFFGQGTRLTVV.

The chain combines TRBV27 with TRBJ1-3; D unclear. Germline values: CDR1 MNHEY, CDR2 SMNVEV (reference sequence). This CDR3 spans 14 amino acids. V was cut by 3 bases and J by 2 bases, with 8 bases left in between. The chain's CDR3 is CASSLAGTGNTIYF. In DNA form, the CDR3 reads TGTGCCAGCAGTTTGGCGGGCACTGGAAACACCATATATTTT.

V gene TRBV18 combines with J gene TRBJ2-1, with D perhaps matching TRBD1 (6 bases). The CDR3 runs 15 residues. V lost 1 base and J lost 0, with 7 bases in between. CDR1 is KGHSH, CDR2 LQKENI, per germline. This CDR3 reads CASSPRDISYNEQFF. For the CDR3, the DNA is TGTGCCAGCTCACCACGGGACATCTCCTACAATGAGCAGTTCTTC.

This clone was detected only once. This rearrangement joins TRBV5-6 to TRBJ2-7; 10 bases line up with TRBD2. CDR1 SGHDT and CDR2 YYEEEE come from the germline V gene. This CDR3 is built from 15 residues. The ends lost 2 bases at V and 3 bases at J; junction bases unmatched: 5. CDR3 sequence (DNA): TGTGCCAGCAGCTTTCTAGCGGGGGACGTCTACGAGCAGTACTTC. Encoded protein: CASSFLAGDVYEQYF.

The chain's CDR3 is CAWDPGHNQETQYF. The DNA for the CDR3 is TGTGCCTGGGATCCGGGACACAACCAAGAGACCCAGTACTTC. The chain links TRBV30 to TRBJ2-5, with a weak D call TRBD1 (6 bases). The V and J ends lost 5 bases and 0 bases respectively, with 13 bases between them. Germline V CDR1 and CDR2: GTSNPN, SVGIG (reference sequence). The CDR3 is 14 residues long. The whole variable domain, filled in from reference TRBV30 and TRBJ2-5, reads SQTIHQWPATLVQPVGSPLSLECTVEGTSNPNLYWYRQAAGRGLQLLFYSVGIGQISSEVPQNLSASRPQDRQFILSSKKLLLSDSGFYLCAWDPGHNQETQYFGPGTRLLVL.

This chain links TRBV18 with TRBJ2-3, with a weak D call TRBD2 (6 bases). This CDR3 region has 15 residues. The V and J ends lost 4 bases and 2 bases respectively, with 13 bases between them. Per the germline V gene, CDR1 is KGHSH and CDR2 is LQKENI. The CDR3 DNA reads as TGTGCCAGCTCACTTCTTCCTAGCGCCACAGATACGCAGTATTTT. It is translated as CASSLLPSATDTQYF. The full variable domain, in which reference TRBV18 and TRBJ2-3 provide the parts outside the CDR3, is NAGVMQNPRHLVRRRGQEARLRCSPMKGHSHVYWYRQLPEEGLKFMVYLQKENIIDESGMPKERFSAEFPKEGPSILRIQQVVRGDSAAYFCASSLLPSATDTQYFGPGTRLTVL.

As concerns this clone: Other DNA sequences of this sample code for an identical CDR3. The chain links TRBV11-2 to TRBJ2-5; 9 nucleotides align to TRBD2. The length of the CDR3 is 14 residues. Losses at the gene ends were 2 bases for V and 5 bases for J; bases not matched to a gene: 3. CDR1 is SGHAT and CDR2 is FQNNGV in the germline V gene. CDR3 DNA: TGTGCCAGCAGCTTAACCAGCGGGAGGGAGACCCAGTACTTC. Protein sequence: CASSLTSGRETQYF.

The CDR3 is CASRWTGGVSNQPQHF. The CDR3 DNA is TGTGCCAGCAGGTGGACAGGGGGTGTAAGCAATCAGCCCCAGCATTTT. The chain couples TRBV28 to TRBJ1-5; TRBD1 matches at 10 bases. After removal of 6 bases from V and 1 base from J, the junction contained 6 bases not matched to a gene. Germline CDR1 MDHEN, CDR2 SYDVKM. The CDR3 consists of 16 residues.

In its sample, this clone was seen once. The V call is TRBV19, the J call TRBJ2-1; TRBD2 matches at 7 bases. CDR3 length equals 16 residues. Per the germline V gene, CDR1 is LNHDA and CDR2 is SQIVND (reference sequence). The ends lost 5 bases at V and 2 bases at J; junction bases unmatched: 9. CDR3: CASSVTLGTTYNEQFF. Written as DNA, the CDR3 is TGTGCCAGTAGTGTCACCTTGGGGACTACCTACAATGAGCAGTTCTTC.

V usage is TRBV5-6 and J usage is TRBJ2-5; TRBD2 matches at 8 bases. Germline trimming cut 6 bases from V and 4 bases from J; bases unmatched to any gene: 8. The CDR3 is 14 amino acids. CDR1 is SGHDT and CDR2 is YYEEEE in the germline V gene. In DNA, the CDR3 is TGTGCCAGCAAAAAAGCGGGAGTTGCAGAGACCCAGTACTTC. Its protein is CASKKAGVAETQYF.

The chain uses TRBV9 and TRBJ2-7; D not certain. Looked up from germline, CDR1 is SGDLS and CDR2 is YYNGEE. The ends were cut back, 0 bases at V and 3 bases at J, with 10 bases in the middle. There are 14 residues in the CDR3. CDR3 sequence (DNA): TGTGCCAGCAGCGTAGGGTTCACTAACTACGAGCAGTACTTC. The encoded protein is CASSVGFTNYEQYF.

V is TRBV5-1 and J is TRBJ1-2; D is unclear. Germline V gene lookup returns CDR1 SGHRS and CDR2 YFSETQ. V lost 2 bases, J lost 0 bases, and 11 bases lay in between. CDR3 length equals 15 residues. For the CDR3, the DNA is TGCGCCAGCAGCTTACAGTCGATAGCTAACTATGGCTACACCTTC. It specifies CASSLQSIANYGYTF.

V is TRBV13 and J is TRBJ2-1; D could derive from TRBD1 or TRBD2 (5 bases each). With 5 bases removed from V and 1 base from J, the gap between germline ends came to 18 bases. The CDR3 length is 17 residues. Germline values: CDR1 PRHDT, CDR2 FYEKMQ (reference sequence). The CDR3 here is CASSQPPGRPSYNEQFF. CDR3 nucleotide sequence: TGTGCCAGCAGCCAACCCCCGGGACGCCCATCCTACAATGAGCAGTTCTTC.

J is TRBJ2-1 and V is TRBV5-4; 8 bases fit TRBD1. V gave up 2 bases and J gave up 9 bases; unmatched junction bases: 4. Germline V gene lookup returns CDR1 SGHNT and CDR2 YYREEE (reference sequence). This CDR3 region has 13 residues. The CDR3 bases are TGTGCCAGCAGCTTTGACAGGGGTCGTGAGCAGTTCTTC. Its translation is CASSFDRGREQFF.